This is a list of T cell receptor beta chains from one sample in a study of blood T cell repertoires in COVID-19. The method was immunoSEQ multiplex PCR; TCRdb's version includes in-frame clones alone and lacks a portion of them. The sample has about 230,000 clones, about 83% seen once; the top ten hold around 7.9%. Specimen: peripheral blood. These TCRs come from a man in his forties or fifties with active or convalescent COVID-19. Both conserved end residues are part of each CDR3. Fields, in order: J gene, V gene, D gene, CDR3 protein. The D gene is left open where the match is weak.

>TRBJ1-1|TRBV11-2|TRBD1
CASSLGQGVEAFF
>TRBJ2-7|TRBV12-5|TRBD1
CASGLSTRTGGFYEQYF
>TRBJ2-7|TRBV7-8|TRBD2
CASSLGSSGEQYF
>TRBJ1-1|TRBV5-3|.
CARSLAGVTLGTEAFF
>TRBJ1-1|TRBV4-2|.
CASAGSLNTEAFF
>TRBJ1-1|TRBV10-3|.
CAIGSDGTPGNTEAFF
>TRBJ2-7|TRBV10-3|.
CASTSQTFYEQYF
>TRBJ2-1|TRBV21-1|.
CASSKLSLAGAYNEQFF
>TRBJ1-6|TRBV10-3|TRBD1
CAIGQGMDSPLHF
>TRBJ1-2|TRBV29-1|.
CSVFAGQRYTF
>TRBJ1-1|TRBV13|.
CASSLGGGTEAFF
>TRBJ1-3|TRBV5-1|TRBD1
CASSSSGTGSNLYSGNTIYF
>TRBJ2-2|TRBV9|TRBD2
CASSGTSGGTGELFF
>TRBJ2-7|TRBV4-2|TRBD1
CASSQRQGGHEQYF
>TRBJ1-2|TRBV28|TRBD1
CASSLFAGTGDGYTF
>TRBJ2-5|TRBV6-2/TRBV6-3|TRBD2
CASSYGGGRQETQYF
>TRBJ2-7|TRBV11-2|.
CASSLIWSGGDPYEQYF
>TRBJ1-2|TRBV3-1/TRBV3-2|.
CASSQGQPNYGYTF
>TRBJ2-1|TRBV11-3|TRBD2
CASSLDLGGGAYEQFF
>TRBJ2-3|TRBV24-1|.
CATSAGGRSDTQYF
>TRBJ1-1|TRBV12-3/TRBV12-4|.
CASSFIGSEAFF
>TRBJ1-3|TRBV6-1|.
CASSEWDTRRRNTIYF
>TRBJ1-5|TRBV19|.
CASSVRGQNNQPQHF
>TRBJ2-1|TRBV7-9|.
CASSLGTVYNEQFF
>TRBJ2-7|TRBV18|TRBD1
CASSRGTGESYEQYF
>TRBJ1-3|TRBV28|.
CASSFWQGSGNTIYF
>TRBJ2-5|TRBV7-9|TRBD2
CASSFGGASGGAMGETQYF
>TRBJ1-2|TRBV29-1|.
CSVGGPSPGGYTF
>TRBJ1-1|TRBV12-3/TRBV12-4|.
CASTVGQSEAFF
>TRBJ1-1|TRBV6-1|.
CASSEANKNTEAFF
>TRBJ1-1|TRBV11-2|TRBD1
CASSRWVTGANTEAFF
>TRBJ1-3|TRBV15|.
CATSRDQAGNTIYF
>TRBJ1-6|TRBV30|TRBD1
CAWSRGQGSSPLHF
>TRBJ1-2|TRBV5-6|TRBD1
CASSIGTGENGYTF
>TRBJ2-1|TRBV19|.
CASSSAGKLNEQFF
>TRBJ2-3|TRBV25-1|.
CASSELSPSSTDTQYF
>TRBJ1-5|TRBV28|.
CASSPPGNLYSNQPQHF
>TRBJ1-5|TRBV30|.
CAWSVQWDQPQHF
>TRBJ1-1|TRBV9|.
CASSVDGFTEAFF
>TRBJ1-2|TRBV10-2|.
CASSESIGGGRDFGYTF
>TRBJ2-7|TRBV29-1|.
CSVVLGEQYF
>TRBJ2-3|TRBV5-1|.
CASDIGGSTDTQYF
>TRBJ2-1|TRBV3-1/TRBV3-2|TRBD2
CASSQVGGTSGGNEQFF
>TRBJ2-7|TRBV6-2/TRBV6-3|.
CASSYVGPTYEQYF
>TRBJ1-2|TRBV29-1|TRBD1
CSGRQGAYGYTF